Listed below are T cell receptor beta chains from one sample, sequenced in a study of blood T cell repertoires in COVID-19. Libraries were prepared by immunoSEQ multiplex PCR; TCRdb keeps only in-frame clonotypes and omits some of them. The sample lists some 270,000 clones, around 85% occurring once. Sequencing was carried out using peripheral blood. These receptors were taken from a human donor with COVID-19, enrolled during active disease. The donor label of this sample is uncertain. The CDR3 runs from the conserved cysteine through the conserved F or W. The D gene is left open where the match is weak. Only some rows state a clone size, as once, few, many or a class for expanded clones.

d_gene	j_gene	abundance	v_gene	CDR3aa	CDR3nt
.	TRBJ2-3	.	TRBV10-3	CAISERSNRRGISDTQYF	TGTGCCATCAGTGAGCGGTCGAATAGGCGGGGAATCTCAGATACGCAGTATTTT
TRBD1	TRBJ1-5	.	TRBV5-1	CASSLDRGSNQPQHF	TGCGCCAGCAGCTTGGACAGGGGTAGCAATCAGCCCCAGCATTTT
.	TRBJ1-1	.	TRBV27	CASSLTSGETEAFF	TGTGCCAGCAGTCTAACCTCCGGGGAGACTGAAGCTTTCTTT
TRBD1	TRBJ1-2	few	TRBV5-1	CASSLDRDSYGYTF	TGCGCCAGCAGCCTGGACCGGGACAGCTATGGCTACACCTTC
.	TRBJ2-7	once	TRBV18	CASSPLPNYEQYF	TGTGCCAGCTCACCACTTCCAAACTACGAGCAGTACTTC
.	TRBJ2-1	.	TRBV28	CASSPRTPRPGSEQFF	TGTGCCAGCAGTCCCCGGACCCCACGGCCCGGGAGTGAGCAGTTCTTC
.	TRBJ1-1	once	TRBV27	CASSLGGNTEAFF	TGTGCCAGCAGTTTAGGGGGCAACACTGAAGCTTTCTTT
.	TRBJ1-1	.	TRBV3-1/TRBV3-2	CASSQVQLNTEAFF	TGTGCCAGCAGCCAAGTACAGTTGAACACTGAAGCTTTCTTT
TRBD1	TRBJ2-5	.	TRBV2	CASAWDRGLQETQYF	TGTGCCAGCGCTTGGGACAGGGGACTCCAAGAGACCCAGTACTTC
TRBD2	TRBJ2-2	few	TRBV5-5	CASSLDGTSGEELFF	TGTGCCAGCAGCTTGGACGGGACTAGCGGGGAAGAGCTGTTTTTT
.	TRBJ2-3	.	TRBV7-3	CASSQIGAGDTQYF	TGTGCCAGCAGCCAAATTGGGGCTGGGGATACGCAGTATTTT
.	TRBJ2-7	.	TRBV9	CASSALAGLSYEQYF	TGTGCCAGCAGCGCCCTGGCAGGGCTCTCCTACGAGCAGTACTTC
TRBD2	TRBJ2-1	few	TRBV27	CASYPSGPYNEQFF	TGTGCCAGCTACCCTAGCGGCCCATACAATGAGCAGTTCTTC
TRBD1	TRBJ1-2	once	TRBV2	CASSAAGTGNYGYTF	TGTGCCAGCTCCGCGGCGGGGACAGGGAACTATGGCTACACCTTC
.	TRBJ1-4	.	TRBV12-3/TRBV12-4	CASGARTNEKLFF	TGTGCCAGCGGGGCCCGGACTAATGAAAAACTGTTTTTT
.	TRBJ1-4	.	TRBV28	CASSLVSGATNEKLFF	TGTGCCAGCAGTTTGGTCTCCGGTGCAACTAATGAAAAACTGTTTTTT
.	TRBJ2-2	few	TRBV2	CASRGEAANTGELFF	TGTGCCAGCAGGGGGGAGGCGGCGAACACCGGGGAGCTGTTTTTT
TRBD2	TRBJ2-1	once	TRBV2	CASRRRTSGYNEQFF	TGTGCCAGCAGGAGAAGGACTAGCGGCTACAATGAGCAGTTCTTC
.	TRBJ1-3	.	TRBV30	CAWSAMVGGGNTIYF	TGTGCCTGGAGTGCGATGGTAGGGGGTGGAAACACCATATATTTT
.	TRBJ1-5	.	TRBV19	CASSIPGHSNQPQHF	TGTGCCAGTAGTATTCCAGGGCATAGCAATCAGCCCCAGCATTTT
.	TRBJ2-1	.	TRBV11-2	CASRPRRAVNNEQFF	TGTGCCAGCAGACCGAGGCGGGCGGTAAACAATGAGCAGTTCTTC
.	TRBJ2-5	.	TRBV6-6	CASSYPRGGVETQYF	TGTGCCAGCAGCTACCCAAGGGGCGGGGTGGAGACCCAGTACTTC
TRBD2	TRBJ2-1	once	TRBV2	CASSLTSGSPDEQFF	TGTGCCAGCAGTCTTACTAGCGGGAGCCCCGATGAGCAGTTCTTC
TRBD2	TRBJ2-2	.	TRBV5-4	CASSAGTSGRTNTGELFF	TGTGCCAGCAGCGCGGGGACTAGCGGGAGGACGAACACCGGGGAGCTGTTTTTT
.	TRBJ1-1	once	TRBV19	CASLEEEGFGRAFF	TGTGCCAGTCTGGAGGAAGAGGGTTTCGGTAGGGCTTTCTTT
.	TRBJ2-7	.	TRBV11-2	CASSLVLDPYEQYF	TGTGCCAGCAGCTTGGTCTTAGATCCCTACGAGCAGTACTTC
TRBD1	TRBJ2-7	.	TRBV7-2	CASSLAAGTGGQQYEQYF	TGTGCCAGCAGCTTAGCAGCCGGGACAGGGGGACAACAGTACGAGCAGTACTTC
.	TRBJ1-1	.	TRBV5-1	CATKPTYLMNTEAFF	TGCGCCACCAAGCCCACCTACCTTATGAACACTGAAGCTTTCTTT